This T cell receptor (beta chain) was sequenced in a study of CD8 T cells in ankylosing spondylitis (dated by TCRdb to 2016 to 2017). With regard to the full study: To find TCR variants linked to disease, the study profiled T cell receptor beta repertoires in ankylosing spondylitis patients and healthy donors. The whole study cohort included under 140 healthy donors and around 24 ankylosing spondylitis patients. Samples of peripheral blood were taken, and for ankylosing spondylitis patients, synovial fluid was collected as well. Study-wide conclusions, independent of this receptor: A TCR beta motif of several highly homologous amino acid variants appeared characteristic of blood from ankylosing spondylitis patients. The disease-linked clones had a CD8+ phenotype and were found at relatively low frequencies in peripheral blood. Some motif variants had previously been reported in the synovial fluid and blood of reactive arthritis patients, which suggests shared mechanisms of disease initiation. According to the report, matched synovial fluid samples from ankylosing spondylitis patients were significantly enriched for the disease-linked clones.

Taken from the germline V gene, the CDR1 and CDR2 loops are KGHSH and LQKENI. The CDR3 contains 13 residues, cysteine and phenylalanine counted. Only the CDR3 part of the read is kept: 39 bases, read in frame from the first base. Sequencer: Illumina HiSeq 2500. Quantitative 5'-RACE with molecular barcodes was the method used to prepare the TCR beta libraries. As for the original processing: A new computational method based on a probabilistic model of VDJ rearrangement was used to identify disease-linked TCR variants. Using fastp trimming at Q25 and MiXCR clonotype assembly, TCRdb reanalyzed the public sequencing data and kept in-frame beta chains. Records with the same CDR3 protein are collapsed into one entry carrying the most frequent genes and DNA. These V and J calls derive from TCRdb rather than the authors' analysis. Here the sample has around 130,000 distinct CDR3 sequences; 7% occur a single time. The ten largest clones add up to 9.5% to 15% of the sample.

This clonotype was seen at least ten times. The clone's antigen remains unknown. The junction and the germline gene differ at one end; a read error may be behind it. Sequenced sample: blood, either unsorted or a sorted T cell fraction (not recorded which). The chain couples TRBV18 to TRBJ2-5, with the D gene not clear enough to name. This receptor was obtained from a male donor with ankylosing spondylitis or in good health (not recorded which). The CDR3 amino acid sequence is: CASSPPGLQTQYF. The DNA sequence is given as TGTGCCAGCTCCCCACCAGGTCTCCAGACCCAGTACTTC. The variable domain in full, with residues beyond the CDR3 obtained from the reference TRBV18 and TRBJ2-5 genes, is NAGVMQNPRHLVRRRGQEARLRCSPMKGHSHVYWYRQLPEEGLKFMVYLQKENIIDESGMPKERFSAEFPKEGPSILRIQQVVRGDSAAYFCASSPPGLQTQYFGPGTRLLVL.